Shown below are 25 T cell receptor beta chains from a single sample sequenced in a study of T-cell reconstitution after alpha-beta-depleted transplantation in children. Preparation of the TCRbeta library used unique molecular identifiers. TCRdb re-called the PCR reads through MiXCR, storing one row per CDR3 protein. There are 350,000 to 400,000 distinct CDR3 sequences in the sample; roughly 22% occur only once, and approximately 3.9% lies in the top ten. Sample: PBMCs from the stem cell graft donor, taken from the stem cell graft. These receptors all stem from a human donor who donated a stem cell graft to a child with acute myeloid leukemia.

This clonotype was seen at least ten times. V is TRBV20-1 and J is TRBJ2-2, with 10 bases that match TRBD2. With V trimmed by 0 bases and J by 5 bases, 6 bases remained unmatched. CDR1 and CDR2 from the germline V gene are DFQATT and SNEGSKA (reference sequence). The CDR3 has 16 amino acids. This CDR3 is CSARDSLAGETGELFF. The CDR3 DNA follows: TGCAGTGCTAGAGATAGCCTAGCGGGAGAGACCGGGGAGCTGTTTTTT.

This clonotype was counted a few times. The V gene is TRBV20-1, the J gene TRBJ2-1; tentative D call: TRBD2 (6 bases). Germline V gene lookup returns CDR1 DFQATT and CDR2 SNEGSKA (reference sequence). The CDR3 loop spans 13 amino acids. V lost 5 bases and J 10 bases, leaving 18 bases between the germline ends. The CDR3 sequence is CSAWISGLAEQFF. The CDR3 DNA is TGCAGTGCTTGGATTAGCGGCCTGGCGGAGCAGTTCTTC.

The genes are TRBV11-2 and TRBJ2-7; TRBD1 aligns across 7 bases. CDR1 and CDR2 (germline): SGHAT, FQNNGV. The J segment lost 4 bases and the V segment lost 5 bases, leaving 11 bases of the junction unmatched. This CDR3 has 15 residues. The CDR3 spells CASSETALDRYEQYF. CDR3 bases: TGTGCCAGCAGCGAAACAGCCCTGGACAGGTACGAGCAGTACTTC.

This clonotype has just a few counts. The chain uses TRBV29-1 and TRBJ2-6; 7 bases match TRBD1. Looked up from germline, CDR1 is SQVTM and CDR2 is ANQGSEA. V shed 6 bases and J 12 bases; nucleotides not matched to a gene: 14. The CDR3 runs to 14 residues. CDR3 DNA sequence: TGCAGCGTGGTAAGGGACAGCGAACCCTCCGTCCTGACTTTC. Its translation: CSVVRDSEPSVLTF.

Only a few counts were recorded for this clonotype. This chain connects TRBV3-1 to TRBJ2-3; TRBD1 agrees at 8 bases. The CDR3 has 16 amino acids. V lost 0 bases and J lost 1; bases outside the gene matches: 3. CDR1 LGHDT and CDR2 YNNKEL come from the germline V gene (reference sequence). The CDR3, as DNA: TGTGCCAGCAGCCAAGATATGGGACAGGGCACAGATACGCAGTATTTT. Amino acid sequence: CASSQDMGQGTDTQYF.

In its sample, this clonotype was seen once. V and J are TRBV28 and TRBJ2-7; the D gene could be TRBD1 or TRBD2 (5 bases each). V was trimmed by 4 bases and J by 7 bases, leaving 20 bases between them. This CDR3 has 15 residues. Germline CDR1 reads MDHEN; CDR2 reads SYDVKM. The CDR3 DNA is TGTGCCAGCAGTTCCCCGGGACGGCCCTGGCGAGAGCAGTACTTC. Residues: CASSSPGRPWREQYF.

The chain joins TRBV28 to TRBJ2-5; TRBD1 matches at 7 bases. The CDR3 is 16 amino acids. J lost 5 bases, V lost 6 bases, and 15 bases had no gene match. Germline V gives CDR1 MDHEN, CDR2 SYDVKM. CDR3 DNA: TGTGCCAGCAGACGTCACAGGGGACCACAGAGGGAGACCCAGTACTTC. Amino acid sequence: CASRRHRGPQRETQYF.

The chain combines TRBV9 with TRBJ2-1; maybe TRBD2 (6 bases). The CDR3 totals 16 residues. Germline CDR1 reads SGDLS; CDR2 reads YYNGEE. V was shortened by 0 bases and J by 2 bases, with 12 bases between the two germline ends. The CDR3 DNA sequence: TGTGCCAGCAGCGTAGGGGGCGGACTAACCTACAATGAGCAGTTCTTC. Encoded protein: CASSVGGGLTYNEQFF.

The V gene is TRBV5-1, the J gene TRBJ2-7, with D possibly TRBD1 on 6 matching bases. This CDR3 has 14 residues. Trimming pared 0 bases from V and 3 bases from J, leaving 10 bases between. Germline CDR1 reads SGHRS; CDR2 reads YFSETQ. The CDR3 DNA is TGCGCCAGCAGCTTGGACGGCAGGGGCTACGAGCAGTACTTC. It translates to CASSLDGRGYEQYF.

V usage is TRBV29-1 and J usage is TRBJ2-7; D possibly corresponds to TRBD2 (5 bases). The CDR3 totals 13 residues. Germline loops: CDR1 SQVTM, CDR2 ANQGSEA. The ends were cut back, 6 bases at V and 3 bases at J, with 15 bases in the middle. The CDR3, as DNA: TGCAGCGTCGAAAGCGGTTTCGGCTACGAGCAGTACTTC. This gives the protein CSVESGFGYEQYF.

This clonotype was counted ten times or more. This chain joins TRBV12-3 or TRBV12-4 and TRBJ2-7, with D tentatively TRBD1 (5 bases). The germline V and J ends were trimmed by 8 bases and 1 base, with 12 bases remaining between them. The CDR3 is 13 residues long. The CDR3 nucleotides read TGTGCCAGCGGCCCGGACACGTCCTACGAGCAGTACTTC. Its protein is CASGPDTSYEQYF.

This clonotype was seen more than once but under ten times. The chain employs TRBV29-1 and TRBJ2-3; D is unresolved. Trimming took off 1 base at V and 0 bases at J, with 8 bases between the two ends. Germline CDR1 is SQVTM and CDR2 is ANQGSEA. This CDR3 region has 14 residues. CDR3 loop: CSVEGPTSTDTQYF. CDR3 bases: TGCAGCGTTGAAGGACCGACCAGCACAGATACGCAGTATTTT.

The CDR3 nucleotides read TGTGCCAGCAGGGGACTAGCGGGCGACTACAATGAGCAGTTCTTC. Its protein is CASRGLAGDYNEQFF. This chain links TRBV2 with TRBJ2-1; 12 bases are shared with TRBD2. The CDR3 has 15 residues. Trimming at V came to 6 bases and at J to 3 bases, leaving 3 bases not matched to a gene. Germline lookup yields CDR1 SNHLY and CDR2 FYNNEI.

This clonotype was picked up a small number of times. The chain joins TRBV12-3 or TRBV12-4 to TRBJ2-1; 14 bases are shared with TRBD2. The V and J ends lost 6 bases and 7 bases, in that order; junction bases with no gene match: 8. The CDR3 sequence is 16 residues long. This CDR3 is CASRSGTSGSRNEQFF. The CDR3 coding sequence is TGTGCCAGCAGATCCGGGACTAGCGGGAGTAGAAATGAGCAGTTCTTC.

The sample holds a few counts of this clonotype. This sequence joins TRBV15 and TRBJ2-5; 9 bases are shared with TRBD1. The J segment lost 4 bases and the V segment lost 1 base, leaving 4 bases of the junction unmatched. The germline gives CDR1 LNHNV, CDR2 YYDKDF (reference sequence). The CDR3 is made up of 15 amino acids. The CDR3 region is CATSRVGQGVETQYF. Here the CDR3 DNA reads TGTGCCACCAGCAGAGTGGGACAGGGAGTAGAGACCCAGTACTTC.

The chain recombines TRBV24-1 with TRBJ2-3; D is unresolved. The V and J ends lost 9 bases and 2 bases respectively, with 14 bases between them. Germline CDR1 reads KGHDR; CDR2 reads SFDVKD. This CDR3 has 14 amino acids. CDR3 region: CATADGYLTDTQYF. The CDR3 DNA sequence: TGTGCCACCGCCGACGGCTACCTCACAGATACGCAGTATTTT.

This rearrangement joins TRBV4-1 to TRBJ2-3, with 7 bases that match TRBD2. V was pared by 0 bases and J by 0 bases, with 6 bases of the junction left unmatched. The CDR3 is 17 amino acids. From germline, CDR1 is MGHRA and CDR2 YSYEKL. The CDR3 DNA reads TGCGCCAGCAGCCAAGATGGGATAGCGGGTAGCACAGATACGCAGTATTTT. This encodes CASSQDGIAGSTDTQYF.

The V call is TRBV12-3 or TRBV12-4, the J call TRBJ2-3; no clear D. The CDR3 has 14 residues. V was pared by 3 bases and J by 2 bases, with 9 bases between. The CDR3 nucleotides read TGTGCCAGCAGTTTTTTAGCCACCACAGATACGCAGTATTTT. It codes for CASSFLATTDTQYF.

The table lists this clonotype with many counts. The chain has TRBV12-3 or TRBV12-4 and TRBJ2-1; D may be TRBD1 (6 bases). Trimming removed 5 bases from V and 3 bases from J, with 14 bases in between. The CDR3 totals 15 residues. CDR3 sequence (DNA): TGTGCCAGCAGTCCGGACAGAGGGGTCTACAATGAGCAGTTCTTC. As protein: CASSPDRGVYNEQFF.

With regard to this clonotype: A much larger clone is a single base away; this may be a read error. Likely a read error: the CDR3 ends without its conserved phenylalanine or tryptophan. The chain combines TRBV4-1 with TRBJ1-5, with 7 bases that match TRBD1. The CDR3 covers 15 residues. V lost 0 bases to trimming and J lost 6 bases; unmatched junction nucleotides: 5. CDR1 MGHRA and CDR2 YSYEKL come from the germline V gene. CDR3 coding DNA: TGCGCCAGCAGCCAAGATGACAGGGACGGTCAGCCCCAGCATTGT. Its protein product is CASSQDDRDGQPQHC.

CDR3 nucleotide sequence: TGTGCCAGCACCAAGAGCGAGCAGATTGGTGAATTGCGGGAGACCCAGTACTTC. This translates into CASTKSEQIGELRETQYF. The chain has TRBV12-3 or TRBV12-4 and TRBJ2-5; D uncertain. The CDR3 extends over 18 amino acids. The ends were cut back, 7 bases at V and 5 bases at J, with 29 bases in the middle.

The table lists this clonotype with many counts. CDR3 in DNA: TGTGCCAGCAGTGAAGAGGGACGGACAACTAACTATGGCTACACCTTC. Amino acid sequence: CASSEEGRTTNYGYTF. The rearrangement uses TRBV6-1 and TRBJ1-2; tentative D call: TRBD1 (5 bases). Per germline, CDR1 MNHNS and CDR2 SASEGT. The V end was cut by 1 base, the J end by 0 bases, with 12 bases between. The CDR3 totals 16 residues.

In the case of this clonotype: This may arise from a read error, as a much more abundant clone is one base away. CDR3 DNA: TGTGCCACCAGTTCCATAGCGGGACACAATGAGCAGTTCTTC. This encodes CATSSIAGHNEQFF. The rearrangement joins TRBV12-3 or TRBV12-4 to TRBJ2-1, with TRBD2 identical over 8 bases. The CDR3 loop spans 14 amino acids.

This clonotype was seen a handful of times. The CDR3 sequence: CASSSRQRTDTQYF. CDR3 in DNA: TGTGCCAGCAGCTCAAGACAACGCACAGATACGCAGTATTTT. The chain is built from TRBV7-3 and TRBJ2-3; no reliable D call. Trimming shortened V by 4 bases and J by 1 base, and 9 bases separated the two germline ends. The CDR3 runs to 14 residues. Per the germline V gene, CDR1 is SGHTA and CDR2 is FQGTGA.

This chain connects TRBV4-2 to TRBJ2-1, with 7 bases lining up with TRBD1. V was clipped by 4 bases and J by 3 bases; unmatched bases: 6. Per germline, CDR1 LGHNA and CDR2 YNFKEQ. The CDR3 totals 15 residues. Here the CDR3 DNA reads TGTGCCAGCAGCCGGCCGGGACAGAACTACAATGAGCAGTTCTTC. It encodes CASSRPGQNYNEQFF.